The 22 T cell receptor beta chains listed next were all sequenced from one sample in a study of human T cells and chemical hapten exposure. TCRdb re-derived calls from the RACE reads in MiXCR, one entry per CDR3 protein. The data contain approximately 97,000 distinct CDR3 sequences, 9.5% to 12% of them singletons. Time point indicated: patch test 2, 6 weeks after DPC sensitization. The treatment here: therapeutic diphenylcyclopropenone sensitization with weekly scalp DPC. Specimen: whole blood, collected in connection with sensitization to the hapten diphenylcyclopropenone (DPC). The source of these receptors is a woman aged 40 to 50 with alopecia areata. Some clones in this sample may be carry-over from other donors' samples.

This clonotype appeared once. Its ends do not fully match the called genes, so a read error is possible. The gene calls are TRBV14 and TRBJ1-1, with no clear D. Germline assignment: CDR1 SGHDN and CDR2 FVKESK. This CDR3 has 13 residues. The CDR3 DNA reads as TGTGCCAGCAGCCAAGGCCTCGTCACTGAAGTTTTCTTT. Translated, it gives CASSQGLVTEVFF.

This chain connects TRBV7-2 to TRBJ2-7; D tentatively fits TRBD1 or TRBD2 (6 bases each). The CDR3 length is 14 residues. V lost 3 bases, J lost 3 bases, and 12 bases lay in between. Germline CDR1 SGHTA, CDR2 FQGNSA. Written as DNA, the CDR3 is TGTGCCAGCAGCTTTGCGAAGGGGGGCTACGAGCAGTACTTC. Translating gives CASSFAKGGYEQYF.

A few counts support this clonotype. The CDR3 loop is CASSLGNSGAEQYF. The CDR3 DNA reads TGTGCCAGCAGCTTAGGGAACTCGGGGGCCGAGCAGTACTTC. The chain recombines TRBV11-2 with TRBJ2-7; D is tentatively TRBD1 or TRBD2 (6 bases each). The CDR3 spans 14 residues. V shed 1 base and J shed 6 bases, with 13 bases lying between them. Germline lookup yields CDR1 SGHAT and CDR2 FQNNGV.

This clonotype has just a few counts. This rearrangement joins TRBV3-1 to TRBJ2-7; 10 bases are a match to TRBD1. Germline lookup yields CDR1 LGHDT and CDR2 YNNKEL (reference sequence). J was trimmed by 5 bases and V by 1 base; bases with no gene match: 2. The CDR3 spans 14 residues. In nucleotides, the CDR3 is TGTGCCAGCAGCCAAGGGACAGGGGGGCACGAGCAGTACTTC. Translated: CASSQGTGGHEQYF.

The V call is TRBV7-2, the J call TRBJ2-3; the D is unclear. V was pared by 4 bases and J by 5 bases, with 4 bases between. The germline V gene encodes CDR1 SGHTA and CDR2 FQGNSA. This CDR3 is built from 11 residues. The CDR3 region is CASSWRDTQYF. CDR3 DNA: TGTGCCAGCAGCTGGCGAGATACGCAGTATTTT.

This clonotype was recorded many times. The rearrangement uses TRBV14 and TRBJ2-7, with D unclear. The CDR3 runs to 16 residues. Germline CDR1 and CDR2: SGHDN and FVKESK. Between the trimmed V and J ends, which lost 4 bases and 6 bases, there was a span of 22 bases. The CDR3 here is CASSRLSPASWGEQYF. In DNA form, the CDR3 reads TGTGCCAGCAGCCGCCTCTCCCCCGCGTCCTGGGGCGAGCAGTACTTC. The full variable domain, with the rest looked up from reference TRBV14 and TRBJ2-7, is EAGVTQFPSHSVIEKGQTVTLRCDPISGHDNLYWYRRVMGKEIKFLLHFVKESKQDESGMPNNRFLAERTGGTYSTLKVQPAELEDSGVYFCASSRLSPASWGEQYFGPGTRLTVT.

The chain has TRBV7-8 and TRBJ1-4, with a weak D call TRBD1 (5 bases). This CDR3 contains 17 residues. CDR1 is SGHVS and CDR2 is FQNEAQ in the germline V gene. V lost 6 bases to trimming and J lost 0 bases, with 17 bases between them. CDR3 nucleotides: TGTGCCAGCAGTCGTACTCCGGGACGGGCAACTAATGAAAAACTGTTTTTT. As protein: CASSRTPGRATNEKLFF.

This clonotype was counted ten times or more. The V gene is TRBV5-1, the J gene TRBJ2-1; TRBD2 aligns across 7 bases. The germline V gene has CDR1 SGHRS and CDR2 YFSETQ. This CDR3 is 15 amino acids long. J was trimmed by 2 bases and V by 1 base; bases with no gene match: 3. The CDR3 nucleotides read TGCGCCAGCAGCTTGAGTGCGGGAGCCTACAATGAGCAGTTCTTC. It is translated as CASSLSAGAYNEQFF.

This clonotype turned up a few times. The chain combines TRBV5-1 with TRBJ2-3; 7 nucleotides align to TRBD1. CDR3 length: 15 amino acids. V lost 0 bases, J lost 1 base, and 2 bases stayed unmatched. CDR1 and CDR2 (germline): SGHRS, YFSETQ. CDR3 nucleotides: TGCGCCAGCAGCTTGGAGGGGGCAGGCACAGATACGCAGTATTTT. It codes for CASSLEGAGTDTQYF.

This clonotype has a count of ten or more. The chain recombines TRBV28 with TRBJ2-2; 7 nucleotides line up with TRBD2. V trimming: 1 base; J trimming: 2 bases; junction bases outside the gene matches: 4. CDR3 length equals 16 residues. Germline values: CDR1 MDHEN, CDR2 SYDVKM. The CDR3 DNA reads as TGTGCCAGCAGTTTATTGGGACTACCAAACACCGGGGAGCTGTTTTTT. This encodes CASSLLGLPNTGELFF. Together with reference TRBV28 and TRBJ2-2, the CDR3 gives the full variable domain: DVKVTQSSRYLVKRTGEKVFLECVQDMDHENMFWYRQDPGLGLRLIYFSYDVKMKEKGDIPEGYSVSREKKERFSLILESASTNQTSMYLCASSLLGLPNTGELFFGEGSRLTVL.

The CDR3 bases are TGTGCCAGCACGACCACAGGGGATTCACCCCTCCACTTT. Protein: CASTTTGDSPLHF. The J gene is TRBJ1-6, the V gene TRBV19; 7 positions match TRBD1. J lost 8 bases, V lost 9 bases, and 7 bases had no gene match. Germline V gene data show CDR1 as LNHDA and CDR2 as SQIVND (reference sequence). The CDR3 is 13 amino acids.

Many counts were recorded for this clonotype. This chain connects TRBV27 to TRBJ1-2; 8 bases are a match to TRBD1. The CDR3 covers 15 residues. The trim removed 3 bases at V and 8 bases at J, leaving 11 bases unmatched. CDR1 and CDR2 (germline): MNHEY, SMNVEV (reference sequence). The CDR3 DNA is TGTGCCAGCAGTTTCTCCCCCCCGCAGGGGGCAGGCTACACCTTC. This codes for CASSFSPPQGAGYTF.

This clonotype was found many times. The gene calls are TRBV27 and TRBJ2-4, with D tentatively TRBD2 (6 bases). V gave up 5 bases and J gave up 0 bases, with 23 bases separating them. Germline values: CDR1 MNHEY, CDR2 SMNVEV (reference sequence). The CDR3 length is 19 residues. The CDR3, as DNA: TGTGCCAGCAGTAAGCGGAGGGAGTCCTTCGACCTAGCCAAAAACATTCAGTACTTC. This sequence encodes CASSKRRESFDLAKNIQYF.

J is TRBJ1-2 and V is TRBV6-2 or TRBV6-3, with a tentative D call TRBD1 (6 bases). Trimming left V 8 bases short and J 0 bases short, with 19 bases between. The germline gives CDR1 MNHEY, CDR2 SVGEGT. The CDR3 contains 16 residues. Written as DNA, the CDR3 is TGTGCCAGCCACCCACAGGGAGCCGGGTCTAACTATGGCTACACCTTC. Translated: CASHPQGAGSNYGYTF.

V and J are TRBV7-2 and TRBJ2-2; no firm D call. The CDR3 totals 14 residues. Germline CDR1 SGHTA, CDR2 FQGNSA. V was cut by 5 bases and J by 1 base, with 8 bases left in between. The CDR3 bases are TGTGCCAGCAGCCCCCGGATGAACACCGGGGAGCTGTTTTTT. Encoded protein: CASSPRMNTGELFF.

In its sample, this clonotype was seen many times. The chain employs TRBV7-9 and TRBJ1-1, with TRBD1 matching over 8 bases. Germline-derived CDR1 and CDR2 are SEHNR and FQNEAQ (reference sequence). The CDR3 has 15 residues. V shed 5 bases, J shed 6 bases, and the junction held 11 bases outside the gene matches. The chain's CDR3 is CASSTLSGGRSEAFF. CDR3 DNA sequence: TGTGCCAGCAGCACCCTTTCAGGGGGCCGATCTGAAGCTTTCTTT.

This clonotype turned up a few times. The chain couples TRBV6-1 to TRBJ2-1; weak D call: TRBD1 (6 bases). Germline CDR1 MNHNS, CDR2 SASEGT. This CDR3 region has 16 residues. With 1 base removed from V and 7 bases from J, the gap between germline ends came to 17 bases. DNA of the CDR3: TGTGCCAGCAGTGAAGGAGACAGGATCCTCGGGAATGAGCAGTTCTTC. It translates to CASSEGDRILGNEQFF.

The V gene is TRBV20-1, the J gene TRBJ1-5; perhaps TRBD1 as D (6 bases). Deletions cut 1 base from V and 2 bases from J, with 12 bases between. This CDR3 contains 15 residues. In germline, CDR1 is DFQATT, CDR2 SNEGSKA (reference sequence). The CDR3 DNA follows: TGCAGTGCTAGAGGGGGGGCTGCGGGCAATCAGCCCCAGCATTTT. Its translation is CSARGGAAGNQPQHF.

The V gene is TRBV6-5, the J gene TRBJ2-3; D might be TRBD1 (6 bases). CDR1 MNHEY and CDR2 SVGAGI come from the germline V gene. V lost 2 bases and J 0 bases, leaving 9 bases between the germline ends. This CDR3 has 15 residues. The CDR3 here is CASSYNRASTDTQYF. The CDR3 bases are TGTGCCAGCAGTTACAACAGGGCTAGCACAGATACGCAGTATTTT.

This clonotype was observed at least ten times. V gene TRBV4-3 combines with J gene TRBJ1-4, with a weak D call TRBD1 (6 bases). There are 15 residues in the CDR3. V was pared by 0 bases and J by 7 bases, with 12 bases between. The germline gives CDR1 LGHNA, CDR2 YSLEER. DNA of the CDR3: TGCGCCAGCAGCCAAGAAACAGGGCGGGGTGAAAAACTGTTTTTT. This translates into CASSQETGRGEKLFF.

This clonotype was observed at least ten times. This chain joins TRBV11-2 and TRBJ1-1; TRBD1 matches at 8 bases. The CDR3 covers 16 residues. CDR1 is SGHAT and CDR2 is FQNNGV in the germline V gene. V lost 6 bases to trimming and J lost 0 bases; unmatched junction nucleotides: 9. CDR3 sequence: CASSPRQGRLNTEAFF. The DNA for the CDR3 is TGTGCCAGCAGTCCTAGACAGGGGAGGTTGAACACTGAAGCTTTCTTT.

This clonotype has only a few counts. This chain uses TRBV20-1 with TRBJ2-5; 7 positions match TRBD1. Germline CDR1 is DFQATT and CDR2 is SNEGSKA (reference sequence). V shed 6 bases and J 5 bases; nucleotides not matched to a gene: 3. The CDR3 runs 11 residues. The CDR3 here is CSAAGGETQYF. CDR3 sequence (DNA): TGCAGTGCGGCAGGGGGTGAGACCCAGTACTTC.